The 24 T cell receptor beta chains below all came from one sample that was sequenced in a study of identical twins. TCRdb re-derived calls from the 5' RACE reads in MiXCR, one entry per CDR3 protein. The sample includes a few hundred thousand distinct CDR3 sequences, approximately 10% of them seen just once. The same sample was also used in a study of yellow fever vaccine responses in identical twins.

The sample was PBMCs. All receptors come from a woman in her late teens or twenties in good health.

There are many counts of this clonotype. This chain connects TRBV20-1 to TRBJ1-5; D not resolved. V was cut by 0 bases and J by 6 bases, with 9 bases left in between. The CDR3 consists of 13 residues. Germline V gives CDR1 DFQATT, CDR2 SNEGSKA (reference sequence). CDR3 sequence: CSARDREGQPQHF. The CDR3 region has the DNA TGCAGTGCTAGAGATCGTGAGGGTCAGCCCCAGCATTTT.

In its sample, this clonotype was seen many times. V is TRBV29-1 and J is TRBJ2-5, with no clear D. V was trimmed by 1 base and J by 4 bases, leaving 13 bases between them. The CDR3 is 14 residues long. CDR1 is SQVTM and CDR2 is ANQGSEA in the germline V gene. This CDR3 is CSVEGSLYRETQYF. The CDR3 DNA follows: TGCAGCGTTGAAGGCAGCCTATATAGAGAGACCCAGTACTTC.

This clonotype was recorded only once. In DNA form, the CDR3 reads TGTGCCAGCAGCTCTCGGAGGGGACAGGCTTCTTTCAACGTCCTGACTTTC. Translating gives CASSSRRGQASFNVLTF. V and J are TRBV21-1 and TRBJ2-6; TRBD1, as called in the table, went unchecked against the DNA. TRBV21-1 is a known pseudogene. CDR3 length equals 17 residues.

This clonotype was seen a handful of times. The gene calls are TRBV20-1 and TRBJ2-3; no definite D call. This CDR3 has 16 residues. Germline CDR1 reads DFQATT; CDR2 reads SNEGSKA (reference sequence). Trimming pared 5 bases from V and 4 bases from J, leaving 22 bases between. DNA of the CDR3: TGCAGTGCTCAAAGAGTTGGTTCATCGGGTGCAGATACGCAGTATTTT. This sequence encodes CSAQRVGSSGADTQYF.

This clonotype was detected only a few times. CDR3 DNA sequence: TGCGCCAGCAGCTTGGCCACAGGGGGTACTGAAGCTTTCTTT. The encoded protein is CASSLATGGTEAFF. The chain has TRBV5-1 and TRBJ1-1; TRBD1 aligns across 8 bases. V gave up 0 bases and J gave up 5 bases; unmatched junction bases: 3. Germline assignment: CDR1 SGHRS and CDR2 YFSETQ. CDR3 length: 14 residues.

This clonotype was detected a few times. The chain couples TRBV3-1 to TRBJ2-1; TRBD2 might be the D (6 bases). This CDR3 is built from 17 residues. Germline values: CDR1 LGHDT, CDR2 YNNKEL (reference sequence). Between the trimmed V and J ends, which lost 0 bases and 6 bases, there was a span of 18 bases. As DNA, the CDR3 is TGTGCCAGCAGCCAAGAGGTGGCGGGATTAGTTCTCAATGAGCAGTTCTTC. Translating it yields CASSQEVAGLVLNEQFF.

This chain uses TRBV11-2 with TRBJ2-7; the D gene could be TRBD1 or TRBD2 (5 bases each). This CDR3 is built from 15 residues. Deletions cut 1 base from V and 4 bases from J, with 14 bases between. Germline V gene sequence: CDR1 SGHAT, CDR2 FQNNGV. CDR3 in amino acids: CASSLVEGRRYEQYF. DNA of the CDR3: TGTGCCAGCAGCTTAGTAGAGGGGCGCAGGTACGAGCAGTACTTC.

The sample holds a few counts of this clonotype. The chain recombines TRBV20-1 with TRBJ2-3, with a possible D match to TRBD2 (6 bases). Germline-derived CDR1 and CDR2 are DFQATT and SNEGSKA (reference sequence). The CDR3 loop spans 14 amino acids. V was shortened by 5 bases and J by 2 bases, with 14 bases between the two germline ends. The CDR3 DNA follows: TGCAGTGCTGGGACTGTTGGTCTCACAGATACGCAGTATTTT. Translation gives CSAGTVGLTDTQYF.

Here the CDR3 DNA reads TGTGCCAGCAGCGGGTTCGACACCGATTGGGGGGCCGGGGAGCTGTTTTTT. Translating gives CASSGFDTDWGAGELFF. The chain is built from TRBV9 and TRBJ2-2, with D perhaps TRBD2 (6 bases). CDR3 length equals 17 residues. In germline, CDR1 is SGDLS, CDR2 YYNGEE. Trimming left V 3 bases short and J 6 bases short, with 21 bases between.

This clonotype was detected a few times. CDR3 region: CASSLTPDPITDTQYF. In DNA form, the CDR3 reads TGTGCCAGCAGCTTAACACCAGACCCGATCACAGATACGCAGTATTTT. The gene calls are TRBV7-3 and TRBJ2-3; D uncertain. The V end was cut by 0 bases, the J end by 2 bases, with 12 bases between. Germline CDR1 and CDR2: SGHTA and FQGTGA. The CDR3 contains 16 residues. The whole variable domain, filled in from reference TRBV7-3 and TRBJ2-3, reads GAGVSQTPSNKVTEKGKYVELRCDPISGHTALYWYRQSLGQGPEFLIYFQGTGAADDSGLPNDRFFAVRPEGSVSTLKIQRTERGDSAVYLCASSLTPDPITDTQYFGPGTRLTVL.

This clonotype showed up just a few times. The chain combines TRBV7-2 with TRBJ2-5; no clear D. Between the trimmed V and J ends, which lost 3 bases and 7 bases, there was a span of 12 bases. The CDR3 is made up of 13 amino acids. Germline CDR1 SGHTA, CDR2 FQGNSA. The CDR3, as DNA: TGTGCCAGCAGCTTTGGCGCCCCGTGGACCCAGTACTTC. It yields the protein CASSFGAPWTQYF. Full variable domain (missing parts from reference TRBV7-2 and TRBJ2-5): GAGVSQSPSNKVTEKGKDVELRCDPISGHTALYWYRQSLGQGLEFLIYFQGNSAPDKSGLPSDRFSAERTGGSVSTLTIQRTQQEDSAVYLCASSFGAPWTQYFGPGTRLLVL.

This clonotype was seen more than once but under ten times. This sequence joins TRBV10-3 and TRBJ2-3; 11 bases map to TRBD2. The J segment lost 1 base and the V segment lost 3 bases, leaving 3 bases of the junction unmatched. In germline, CDR1 is ENHRY, CDR2 SYGVKD. The CDR3 runs to 16 residues. CDR3: CAISDLTSGGTDTQYF. The CDR3 nucleotides are TGTGCCATCAGTGATTTGACTAGCGGGGGCACAGATACGCAGTATTTT.

This clonotype came up a few times. This sequence joins TRBV7-2 and TRBJ2-5, with D maybe TRBD1 (6 bases). CDR3 length equals 13 residues. Germline lookup yields CDR1 SGHTA and CDR2 FQGNSA. V lost 6 bases, J lost 5 bases, and 13 bases lay in between. This CDR3 reads CASRPSGEETQYF. CDR3 bases: TGTGCCAGCAGGCCTTCAGGGGAGGAGACCCAGTACTTC.

A few counts support this clonotype. The V and J genes are TRBV28 and TRBJ2-2; 8 bases are a match to TRBD1. The CDR3 covers 17 residues. Germline V CDR1 and CDR2: MDHEN, SYDVKM. With 5 bases clipped from V and 6 bases from J, the junction kept 14 bases outside the gene matches. This chain's CDR3 is CASSPALDREVAGELFF. In DNA, the CDR3 is TGTGCCAGCAGTCCCGCCCTGGACAGGGAAGTAGCCGGGGAGCTGTTTTTT.

This clonotype has at least ten counts. V and J are TRBV20-1 and TRBJ1-2, with 8 positions matching TRBD1. The CDR3 runs to 13 residues. The V gene end was trimmed by 3 bases and the J gene end by 5 bases; junction bases not matched to a gene: 5. Looked up from germline, CDR1 is DFQATT and CDR2 is SNEGSKA (reference sequence). The CDR3 loop reads CSARDRESYGYTF. The DNA of the CDR3 is TGCAGTGCTAGGGACAGGGAGAGTTATGGCTACACCTTC.

This clonotype has ten or more counts. This rearrangement joins TRBV12-3 or TRBV12-4 to TRBJ2-7; TRBD2 matches 10 bases. This CDR3 contains 12 residues. The junction had 0 bases not matched to a gene; V was cut back by 7 bases and J by 3 bases. DNA of the CDR3: TGTGCCAGCACTAGCGGGGGCTACGAGCAGTACTTC. Protein product: CASTSGGYEQYF.

The CDR3 coding sequence is TGTGCCAGCATGGGGTCCTGGGACAGCCTGACCTACGAGCAGTACTTC. Protein product: CASMGSWDSLTYEQYF. The chain couples TRBV12-3 or TRBV12-4 to TRBJ2-7; 7 bases agree with TRBD1. Germline trimming cut 7 bases from V and 2 bases from J; bases unmatched to any gene: 14. The CDR3 runs to 16 residues.

The chain uses TRBV28 and TRBJ2-1; 8 bases are shared with TRBD1. The CDR3 spans 15 residues. Germline V gene sequence: CDR1 MDHEN, CDR2 SYDVKM. V trimming: 5 bases; J trimming: 6 bases; junction bases outside the gene matches: 9. CDR3 residues: CASSPGTGQGNEQFF. The CDR3 coding sequence is TGTGCCAGCAGTCCGGGGACAGGTCAGGGCAATGAGCAGTTCTTC.

The sample holds a few counts of this clonotype. This sequence joins TRBV5-1 and TRBJ2-7; a weak D match, TRBD1 (5 bases). CDR1 is SGHRS and CDR2 is YFSETQ in the germline V gene. There are 15 residues in the CDR3. The germline V and J ends were trimmed by 2 bases and 0 bases, with 12 bases remaining between them. CDR3 DNA sequence: TGCGCCAGCAGCTTCCTACAGGTAAACTCCTACGAGCAGTACTTC. This sequence encodes CASSFLQVNSYEQYF.

In its sample, this clonotype was seen many times. The chain couples TRBV10-2 to TRBJ2-7; the match to TRBD2 covers 9 bases. Germline V gene data show CDR1 as WSHSY and CDR2 as SAAADI. Trimming took 7 bases from V and 6 from J; bases not matched to a gene: 10. The CDR3 has 14 residues. CDR3 bases: TGCGCCAGCATTGGGCTAGCGGGACCTAGCGAGCAGTACTTC. As protein: CASIGLAGPSEQYF.

With regard to this clonotype: A clone one base away is much larger, so this may be a read error. The chain is built from TRBV2 and TRBJ2-7; D may be TRBD2 (6 bases). The CDR3 length is 14 residues. V gave up 4 bases and J gave up 2 bases, with 12 bases separating them. CDR1 and CDR2 from the germline V gene are SNHLY and FYNNEI. The CDR3 spells CASSGDWGAYEQYF. CDR3 sequence (DNA): TGTGCCAGCAGTGGGGACTGGGGTGCCTACGAGCAGTACTTC.

V gene TRBV20-1 combines with J gene TRBJ2-3; a weak D match, TRBD2 (6 bases). Germline CDR1 reads DFQATT; CDR2 reads SNEGSKA (reference sequence). There are 12 residues in the CDR3. Trimming stripped 4 bases from V and 4 bases from J, with 9 bases between. The DNA of the CDR3 is TGCAGTGCTACCAGACTAGCAGATACGCAGTATTTT. Translation: CSATRLADTQYF.

This clonotype occurred many times. The gene calls are TRBV7-8 and TRBJ2-7; TRBD1 matches at 10 bases. This CDR3 is built from 16 residues. CDR1 and CDR2 (germline): SGHVS, FQNEAQ. The J segment lost 3 bases and the V segment lost 5 bases, leaving 10 bases of the junction unmatched. CDR3 bases: TGTGCCAGCAGCCCCAGGTCGGGACAGGGGAACTACGAGCAGTACTTC. Its protein product is CASSPRSGQGNYEQYF.

This clonotype was recorded at least ten times. V and J are TRBV15 and TRBJ1-2, with D uncertain. Trimming removed 5 bases at V and 7 bases at J, with 11 bases between. CDR1 is LNHNV, CDR2 YYDKDF, per germline (reference sequence). The CDR3 has 12 amino acids. The CDR3 sequence is CATSPEGPGYTF. Written as DNA, the CDR3 is TGTGCCACCAGCCCCGAGGGTCCTGGCTACACCTTC.